This T cell receptor (beta chain) was sequenced in a study of blood T cell repertoires in COVID-19. About the research overall: COVID-19 samples collected from the United States, Italy and Spain covered acute and convalescent phases. The cDNA or gDNA used as material had been derived from T cells, B-cell-depleted T cells, or PBMCs.

Participant age was roughly 18 to 100 years, and participants resided in roughly 25 US areas. Participants' own reports of clinical history determined their cohort assignment. Clones were read by immunoSEQ multiplex PCR, and TCRdb kept only the in-frame ones, dropping some. This table has some 340,000 clones, more than 85% appearing once. In germline, CDR1 is GTSNPN, CDR2 SVGIG (reference sequence). The V and J ends lost 3 bases and 8 bases, in that order; junction bases with no gene match: 11. The CDR3 spans 17 residues. This TCR derives from a woman in her twenties or thirties who had been exposed to COVID-19. The chain links TRBV30 to TRBJ1-6; 12 nucleotides line up with TRBD1. Sample: PBMCs or T cells enriched from blood (not recorded which). The CDR3 DNA reads TGTGCCTGGAGAGGCATGGGGACAGGGGGCGTCTATTCACCCCTCCACTTT. Translating gives CAWRGMGTGGVYSPLHF. Combining the CDR3 with reference TRBV30 and TRBJ1-6 gives the whole variable domain SQTIHQWPATLVQPVGSPLSLECTVEGTSNPNLYWYRQAAGRGLQLLFYSVGIGQISSEVPQNLSASRPQDRQFILSSKKLLLSDSGFYLCAWRGMGTGGVYSPLHFGNGTRLTVT.